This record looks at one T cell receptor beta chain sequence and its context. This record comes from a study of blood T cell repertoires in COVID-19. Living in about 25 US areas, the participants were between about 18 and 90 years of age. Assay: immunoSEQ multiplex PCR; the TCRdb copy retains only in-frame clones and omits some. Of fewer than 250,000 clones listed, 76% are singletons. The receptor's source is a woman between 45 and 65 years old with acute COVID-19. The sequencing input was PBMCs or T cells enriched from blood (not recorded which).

CDR3 protein: CASSSPGQAVISRGYTF. The CDR3 DNA sequence: TGTGCCAGCAGCTCTCCGGGACAGGCTGTTATAAGTCGTGGCTACACCTTC. V and J are TRBV28 and TRBJ1-2; 8 bases line up with TRBD1. The CDR3 consists of 17 residues. The V gene's germline CDR1 is MDHEN and CDR2 SYDVKM. Losses at the gene ends were 6 bases for V and 7 bases for J; bases not matched to a gene: 19.